A selection of T cell receptor beta chains follows, all from one sample in a study of identical twins. TCRdb recomputed calls from the 5' RACE reads with MiXCR, one row per CDR3 protein. The sample lists hundreds of thousands of distinct CDR3 sequences, around an eighth seen once, with around 1.5% in the top ten. These data were also filed under a second study, of yellow fever vaccine responses in identical twins.

Material for sequencing was PBMCs. These receptors originate from a woman in her late teens or twenties in good health. The CDR3 runs from the conserved cysteine through the conserved F or W. A D gene is named only where the DNA matches it firmly. Clone size is stated in some rows and not others, as once, few, many or a class when expanded.

NA,many,TRBV4-1,TRBJ1-5,CASSQGGQNSNQPQHF,TGCGCCAGCAGCCAAGGCGGACAGAATAGCAATCAGCCCCAGCATTTT
NA,NA,TRBV4-2,TRBJ2-1,CASSQVGDPEQFF,TGTGCCAGCAGCCAAGTCGGGGATCCTGAGCAGTTCTTC
TRBD1,NA,TRBV4-1,TRBJ2-6,CASSQYAGGTGANVLTF,TGCGCCAGCAGCCAGTACGCAGGGGGTACTGGGGCCAACGTCCTGACTTTC
TRBD2,NA,TRBV5-1,TRBJ2-7,CASSPVALAGVVEQYF,TGCGCCAGCAGCCCCGTCGCGTTAGCGGGAGTAGTGGAGCAGTACTTC
NA,few,TRBV5-5,TRBJ2-3,CASSAGSRVITDTQYF,TGTGCCAGCAGCGCCGGTAGCAGGGTTATCACAGATACGCAGTATTTT
NA,NA,TRBV14,TRBJ2-5,CASRSTAGGEVTQYF,TGTGCCAGCAGATCTACCGCCGGGGGAGAGGTGACCCAGTACTTC
TRBD2,NA,TRBV10-3,TRBJ2-2,CANARGLAGTNTGELFF,TGTGCCAACGCCCGGGGTCTAGCGGGCACGAACACCGGGGAGCTGTTTTTT
TRBD1,many,TRBV12-3/TRBV12-4,TRBJ2-7,CASSAGTGAYEQYF,TGTGCCAGCAGCGCCGGGACAGGGGCCTACGAGCAGTACTTC
NA,many,TRBV6-2/TRBV6-3,TRBJ1-1,CASSYDRVWTEAFF,TGTGCCAGCAGTTACGATAGGGTGTGGACTGAAGCTTTCTTT
TRBD1,NA,TRBV5-4,TRBJ2-1,CASSSGQASSYNEQFF,TGTGCCAGCAGCTCCGGACAGGCGAGCTCCTACAATGAGCAGTTCTTC
NA,NA,TRBV7-9,TRBJ2-2,CASSTHKGRDTGELFF,TGTGCCAGCAGCACACACAAGGGTCGAGACACCGGGGAGCTGTTTTTT
NA,NA,TRBV2,TRBJ1-2,CASSEVGELPPSYGYTF,TGTGCCAGCAGTGAAGTGGGGGAGTTACCTCCTAGCTATGGCTACACCTTC
TRBD1,NA,TRBV6-1,TRBJ2-5,CASRAGGAGQETQYF,TGTGCCAGCAGGGCAGGGGGCGCCGGGCAAGAGACCCAGTACTTC
NA,NA,TRBV24-1,TRBJ2-3,CATSPGLDTQYF,TGTGCCACCAGCCCTGGCTTAGATACGCAGTATTTT
TRBD1,NA,TRBV6-5,TRBJ1-2,CASSYVKGQGAFYGYTF,TGTGCCAGCAGTTACGTTAAAGGACAGGGGGCCTTCTATGGCTACACCTTC
TRBD2,many,TRBV20-1,TRBJ2-3,CSARDRLAGGDSTQYF,TGCAGTGCTAGAGACCGACTAGCGGGAGGGGACAGTACGCAGTATTTT
TRBD2,NA,TRBV25-1,TRBJ2-1,CASSGPWGGNYNEQFF,TGTGCCAGCAGTGGGCCTTGGGGGGGGAACTACAATGAGCAGTTCTTC
NA,few,TRBV20-1,TRBJ1-1,CSASGGANTEAFF,TGCAGTGCTAGCGGGGGCGCGAACACTGAAGCTTTCTTT
NA,few,TRBV5-6,TRBJ2-6,CASSLKPGANVLTF,TGTGCCAGCAGCTTGAAGCCTGGGGCCAACGTCCTGACTTTC
NA,NA,TRBV12-3/TRBV12-4,TRBJ2-1,CTCSLREKTPTGSYNEQFF,TGTACCTGCAGTTTAAGGGAGAAAACTCCGACCGGCTCCTACAATGAGCAGTTCTTC
NA,few,TRBV11-2,TRBJ2-2,CASSREVTGELFF,TGTGCCAGCAGCAGGGAGGTCACCGGGGAGCTGTTTTTT